The next 4 T cell receptor beta chains were all read from a single sample in a study of blood T cell repertoires in COVID-19. Clones were sequenced by immunoSEQ multiplex PCR, and TCRdb holds only the in-frame ones, with some missing. Of about 47,000 clones listed, around 90% are singletons. Sequencing input: peripheral blood. The receptors derive from a human donor with active COVID-19. The donor label of this sample is uncertain.

The chain recombines TRBV15 with TRBJ2-7; 10 bases match TRBD2. The germline V gene encodes CDR1 LNHNV and CDR2 YYDKDF (reference sequence). V trimming: 4 bases; J trimming: 5 bases; junction bases outside the gene matches: 5. This CDR3 comprises 14 residues. The CDR3 here is CATSKGTSADEQYF. For the CDR3, the DNA is TGTGCCACCAGCAAAGGGACTAGCGCGGACGAGCAGTACTTC.

This chain joins TRBV4-3 and TRBJ1-5; D ambiguous. CDR3 size: 16 residues. Germline values: CDR1 LGHNA, CDR2 YSLEER. V shed 0 bases and J shed 5 bases, with 14 bases lying between them. This CDR3 reads CASSQDAVPIDQPQHF. The CDR3 DNA sequence: TGCGCCAGCAGCCAAGATGCGGTACCGATAGATCAGCCCCAGCATTTT.

The rearrangement uses TRBV25-1 and TRBJ2-1, with 7 bases lining up with TRBD1. The CDR3 spans 15 residues. V gave up 2 bases and J gave up 2 bases; unmatched junction bases: 3. In germline, CDR1 is MGHDK, CDR2 SYGVNS. CDR3 amino acids: CASSEPGGAYNEQFF. The CDR3 DNA reads as TGTGCCAGCAGTGAACCAGGGGGAGCCTACAATGAGCAGTTCTTC.

This chain joins TRBV9 and TRBJ2-3; D might be TRBD2 (5 bases). This CDR3 comprises 15 residues. Trimming removed 1 base at V and 3 bases at J, with 12 bases between. CDR1 SGDLS and CDR2 YYNGEE come from the germline V gene. The CDR3 sequence is CASSVRETGTDTQYF. The CDR3 DNA is TGTGCCAGCAGCGTAAGGGAAACGGGGACAGATACGCAGTATTTT.